This T cell receptor beta chain stems from a study of vaccination and CD4 T cells after COVID-19. Sequence data for DNA of cultured CD4+ T cells were generated by the Oncomine TCR Beta short-read assay. MiXCR was run by TCRdb on the PCR reads, yielding one entry per CDR3 protein. The sample lists 13,000 or so distinct CDR3 sequences, 62% occurring once. V was pared by 1 base and J by 2 bases, with 2 bases of the junction left unmatched. The germline gives CDR1 SGHTA, CDR2 FQGNSA. CDR3 length equals 15 residues. Treatment in this sample: roughly 10-day PBMC culture with coronavirus spike peptide pools or control peptides (ViraFEST assay). This clonotype was found a few times. Its antigen is still unknown.

V is TRBV7-2 and J is TRBJ2-3, with 8 bases that match TRBD1. This receptor was identified in a human donor who had recovered from COVID-19. Sequencing was done on a sample of CD4+ T cells from blood, cultured in vitro. The CDR3 DNA reads as TGTGCCAGCAGCTTAGGGACAGGGCACACAGATACGCAGTATTTT. Its translation: CASSLGTGHTDTQYF.